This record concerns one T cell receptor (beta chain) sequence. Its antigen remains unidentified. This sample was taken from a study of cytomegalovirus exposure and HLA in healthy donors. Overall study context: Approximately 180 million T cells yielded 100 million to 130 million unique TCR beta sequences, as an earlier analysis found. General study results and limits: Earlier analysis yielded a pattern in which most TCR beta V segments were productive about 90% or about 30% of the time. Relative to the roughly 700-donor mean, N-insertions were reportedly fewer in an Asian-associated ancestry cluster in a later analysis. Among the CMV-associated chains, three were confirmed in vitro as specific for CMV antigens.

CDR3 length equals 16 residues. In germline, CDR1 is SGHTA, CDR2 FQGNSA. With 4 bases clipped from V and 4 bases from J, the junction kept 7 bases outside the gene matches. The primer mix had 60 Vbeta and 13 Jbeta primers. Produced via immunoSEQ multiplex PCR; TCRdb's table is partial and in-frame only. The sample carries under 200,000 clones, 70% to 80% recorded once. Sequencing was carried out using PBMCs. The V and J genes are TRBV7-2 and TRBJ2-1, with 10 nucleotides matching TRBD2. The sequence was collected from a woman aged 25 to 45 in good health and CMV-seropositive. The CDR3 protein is CASSSVASGGYNEQFF. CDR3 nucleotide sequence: TGTGCCAGCAGCTCGGTAGCTAGCGGGGGTTACAATGAGCAGTTCTTC.